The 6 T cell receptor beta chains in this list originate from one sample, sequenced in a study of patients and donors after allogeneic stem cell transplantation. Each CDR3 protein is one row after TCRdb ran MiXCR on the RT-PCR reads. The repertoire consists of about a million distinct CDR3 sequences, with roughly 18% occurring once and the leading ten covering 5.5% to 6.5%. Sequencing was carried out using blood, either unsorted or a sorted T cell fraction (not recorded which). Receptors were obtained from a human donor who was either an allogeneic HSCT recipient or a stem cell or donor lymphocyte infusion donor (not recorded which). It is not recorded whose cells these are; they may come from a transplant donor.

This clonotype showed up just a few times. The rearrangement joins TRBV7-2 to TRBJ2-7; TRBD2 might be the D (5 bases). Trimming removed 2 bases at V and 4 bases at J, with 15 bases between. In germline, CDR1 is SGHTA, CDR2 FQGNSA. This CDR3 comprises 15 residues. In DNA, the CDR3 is TGTGCCAGCAGCTTAACCCTAGCCCGACAATACGAGCAGTACTTC. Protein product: CASSLTLARQYEQYF.

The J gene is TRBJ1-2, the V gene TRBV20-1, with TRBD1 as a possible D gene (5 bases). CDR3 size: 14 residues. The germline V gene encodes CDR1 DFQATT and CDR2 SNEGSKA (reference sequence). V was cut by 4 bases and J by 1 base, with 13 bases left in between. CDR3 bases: TGCAGTGCTAACCCGGGGACGGTTAACTATGGCTACACCTTC. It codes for CSANPGTVNYGYTF.

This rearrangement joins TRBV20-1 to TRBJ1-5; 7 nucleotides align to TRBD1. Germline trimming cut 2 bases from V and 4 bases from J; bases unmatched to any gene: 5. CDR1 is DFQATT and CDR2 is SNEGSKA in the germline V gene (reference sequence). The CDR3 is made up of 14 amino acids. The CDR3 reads CSARRDSGNQPQHF. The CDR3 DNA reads TGCAGTGCTAGAAGGGACAGTGGGAATCAGCCCCAGCATTTT.

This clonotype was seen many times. This CDR3 is CASSSRQGTEAFF. CDR3 DNA: TGCGCCAGCAGCTCCCGACAGGGAACTGAAGCTTTCTTT. The chain has TRBV5-1 and TRBJ1-1; 7 bases map to TRBD1. The CDR3 loop spans 13 amino acids. Losses at the gene ends were 3 bases for V and 5 bases for J; bases not matched to a gene: 4. The V gene's germline CDR1 is SGHRS and CDR2 YFSETQ.

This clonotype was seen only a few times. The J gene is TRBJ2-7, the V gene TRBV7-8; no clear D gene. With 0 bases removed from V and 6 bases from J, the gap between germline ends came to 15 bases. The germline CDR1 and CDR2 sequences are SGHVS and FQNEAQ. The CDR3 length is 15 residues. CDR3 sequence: CASSLARQKVPEQYF. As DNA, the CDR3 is TGTGCCAGCAGCTTAGCCCGGCAGAAGGTCCCCGAGCAGTACTTC.

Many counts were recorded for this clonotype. As DNA, the CDR3 is TGCGCCAGCAGCTTAGCTGGGAGTTCCACTGAAGCTTTCTTT. It specifies CASSLAGSSTEAFF. This chain connects TRBV5-1 to TRBJ1-1; D not resolved. Trimming shortened V by 2 bases and J by 4 bases, and 12 bases separated the two germline ends. This CDR3 has 14 amino acids. In germline, CDR1 is SGHRS, CDR2 YFSETQ.